What follows are 5 T cell receptor beta chains derived from one specimen sequenced in a study of blood T cell repertoires in COVID-19. The table came from immunoSEQ multiplex PCR; TCRdb's copy has only in-frame clones and leaves some out. The table lists about 170,000 clones, approximately 88% of them singletons. The sample was peripheral blood. The receptors originated from a woman aged 45-60 years with acute or convalescent COVID-19.

V is TRBV2 and J is TRBJ1-6; 10 bases agree with TRBD1. This CDR3 is 14 amino acids long. V shed 6 bases, J shed 5 bases, and the junction held 1 base outside the gene matches. The V gene's germline CDR1 is SNHLY and CDR2 FYNNEI. The CDR3 is CASRGQGNNSPLHF. For the CDR3, the DNA is TGTGCCAGCAGGGGACAGGGGAATAATTCACCCCTCCACTTT.

The genes are TRBV6-6 and TRBJ2-1, with 7 bases that match TRBD1. The CDR3 extends over 14 amino acids. Germline V CDR1 and CDR2: MNHNY, SVGAGI (reference sequence). V dropped 7 bases and J dropped 7; count of bases not matched to a gene: 10. The CDR3 region is CASTETGSRNEQFF. CDR3 bases: TGTGCCAGCACCGAGACAGGGTCCAGGAATGAGCAGTTCTTC.

V usage is TRBV9 and J usage is TRBJ1-1; D is uncertain. The V end was cut by 3 bases, the J end by 0 bases, with 6 bases between. CDR3 length: 13 amino acids. The germline V gene has CDR1 SGDLS and CDR2 YYNGEE. CDR3 bases: TGTGCCAGCAGCGGTCTGTTGAACACTGAAGCTTTCTTT. Amino acids: CASSGLLNTEAFF. Filled out from reference TRBV9 and TRBJ1-1, the complete variable domain reads DSGVTQTPKHLITATGQRVTLRCSPRSGDLSVYWYQQSLDQGLQFLIQYYNGEERAKGNILERFSAQQFPDLHSELNLSSLELGDSALYFCASSGLLNTEAFFGQGTRLTVV.

The V gene is TRBV7-9, the J gene TRBJ1-2, with D tentatively TRBD1 (6 bases). The germline V gene has CDR1 SEHNR and CDR2 FQNEAQ (reference sequence). V lost 10 bases and J lost 4, with 22 bases in between. The CDR3 runs to 15 residues. The CDR3 loop reads CATGLVQGTSYGYTF. The CDR3 nucleotides read TGTGCCACCGGCTTAGTGCAGGGGACCTCCTATGGCTACACCTTC.

This chain links TRBV4-2 with TRBJ2-1, with 9 nucleotides matching TRBD1. Trimming took 3 bases from V and 3 from J; bases not matched to a gene: 3. Germline V gene data show CDR1 as LGHNA and CDR2 as YNFKEQ. CDR3 length: 15 amino acids. The chain's CDR3 is CASSQGQGSYNEQFF. The CDR3 DNA sequence: TGTGCCAGCAGCCAGGGACAGGGTAGCTACAATGAGCAGTTCTTC.